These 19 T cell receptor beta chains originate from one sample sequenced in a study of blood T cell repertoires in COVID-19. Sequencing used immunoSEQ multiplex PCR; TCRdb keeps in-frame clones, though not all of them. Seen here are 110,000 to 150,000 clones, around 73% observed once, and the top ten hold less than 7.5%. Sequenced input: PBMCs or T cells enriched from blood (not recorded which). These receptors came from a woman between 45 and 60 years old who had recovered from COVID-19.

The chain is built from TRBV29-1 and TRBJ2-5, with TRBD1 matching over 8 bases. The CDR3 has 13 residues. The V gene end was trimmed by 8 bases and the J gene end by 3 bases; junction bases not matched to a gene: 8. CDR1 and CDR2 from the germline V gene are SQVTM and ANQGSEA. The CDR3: CSFSRTGKETQYF. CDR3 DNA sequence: TGCAGCTTCTCAAGGACAGGGAAAGAGACCCAGTACTTC.

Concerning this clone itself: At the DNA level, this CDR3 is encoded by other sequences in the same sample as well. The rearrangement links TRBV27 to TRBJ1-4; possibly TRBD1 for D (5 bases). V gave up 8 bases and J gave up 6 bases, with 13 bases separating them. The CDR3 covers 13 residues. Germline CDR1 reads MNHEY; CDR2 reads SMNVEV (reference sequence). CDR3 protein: CASSSGWDEKLFF. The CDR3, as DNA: TGTGCCAGCTCGTCAGGGTGGGATGAAAAACTGTTTTTT.

CDR3 sequence reads: CASSRQGHQPQHF. The CDR3 DNA reads as TGTGCCAGCAGTCGACAGGGCCATCAGCCCCAGCATTTT. V gene TRBV12-3 or TRBV12-4 combines with J gene TRBJ1-5; TRBD1 matches at 7 bases. The J segment lost 5 bases and the V segment lost 5 bases, leaving 3 bases of the junction unmatched. The CDR3 sequence is 13 residues long.

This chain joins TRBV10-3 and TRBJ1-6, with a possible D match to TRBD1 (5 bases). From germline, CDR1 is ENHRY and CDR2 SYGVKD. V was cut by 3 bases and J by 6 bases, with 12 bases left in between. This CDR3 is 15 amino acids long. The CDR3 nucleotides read TGTGCCATCAGTGATCTGGACAAGACTAATTCACCCCTCCACTTT. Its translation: CAISDLDKTNSPLHF.

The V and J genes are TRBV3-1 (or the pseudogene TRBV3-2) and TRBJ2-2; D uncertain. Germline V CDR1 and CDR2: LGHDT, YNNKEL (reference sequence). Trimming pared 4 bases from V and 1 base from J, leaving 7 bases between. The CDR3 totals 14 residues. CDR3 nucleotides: TGTGCCAGCAGCCCGGGTAGGAACACCGGGGAGCTGTTTTTT. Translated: CASSPGRNTGELFF.

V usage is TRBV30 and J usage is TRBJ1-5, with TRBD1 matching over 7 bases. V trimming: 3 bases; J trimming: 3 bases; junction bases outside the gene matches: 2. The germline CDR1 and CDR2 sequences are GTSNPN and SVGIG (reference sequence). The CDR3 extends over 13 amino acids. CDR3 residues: CAWSGTVNQPQHF. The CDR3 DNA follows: TGTGCCTGGAGCGGGACAGTCAATCAGCCCCAGCATTTT.

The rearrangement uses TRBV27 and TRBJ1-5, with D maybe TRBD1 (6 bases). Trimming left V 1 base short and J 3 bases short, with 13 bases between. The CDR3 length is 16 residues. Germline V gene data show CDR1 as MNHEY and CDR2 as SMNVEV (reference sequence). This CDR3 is CASSLYGGGINQPQHF. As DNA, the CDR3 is TGTGCCAGCAGTTTATATGGGGGGGGCATCAATCAGCCCCAGCATTTT.

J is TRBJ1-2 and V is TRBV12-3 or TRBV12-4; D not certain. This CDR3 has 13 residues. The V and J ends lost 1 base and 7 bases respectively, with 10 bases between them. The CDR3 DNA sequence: TGTGCCAGCAGTTTAGTCGAAGCCTTTGGCTACACCTTC. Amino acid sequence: CASSLVEAFGYTF.

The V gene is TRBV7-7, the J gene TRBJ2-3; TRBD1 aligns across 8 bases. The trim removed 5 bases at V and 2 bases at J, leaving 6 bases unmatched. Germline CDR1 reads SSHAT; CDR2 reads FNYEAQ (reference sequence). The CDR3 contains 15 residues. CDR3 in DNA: TGTGCCAGCAGCCCGACAGGGGACCCCACAGATACGCAGTATTTT. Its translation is CASSPTGDPTDTQYF.

The CDR3 nucleotides read TGTGCCAGCAGTTTCGGGGGGCTAGCTGAAGCTTTCTTT. Protein: CASSFGGLAEAFF. J is TRBJ1-1 and V is TRBV12-3 or TRBV12-4; TRBD1 might be the D (6 bases). CDR3 length equals 13 residues. Trimming cost V 3 bases and J 6 bases, with 11 bases left between them.

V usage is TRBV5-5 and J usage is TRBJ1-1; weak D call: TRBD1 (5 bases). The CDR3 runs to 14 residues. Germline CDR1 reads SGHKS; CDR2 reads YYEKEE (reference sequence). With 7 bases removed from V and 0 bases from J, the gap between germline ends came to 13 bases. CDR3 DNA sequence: TGTGCCAGCGGCCCGGGGGATATGAACACTGAAGCTTTCTTT. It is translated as CASGPGDMNTEAFF. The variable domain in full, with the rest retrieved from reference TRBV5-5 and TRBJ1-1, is DAGVTQSPTHLIKTRGQQVTLRCSPISGHKSVSWYQQVLGQGPQFIFQYYEKEERGRGNFPDRFSARQFPNYSSELNVNALLLGDSALYLCASGPGDMNTEAFFGQGTRLTVV.

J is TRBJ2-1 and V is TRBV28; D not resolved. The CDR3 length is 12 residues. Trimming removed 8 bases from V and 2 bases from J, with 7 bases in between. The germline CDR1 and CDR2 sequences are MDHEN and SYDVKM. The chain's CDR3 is CASENTYNEQFF. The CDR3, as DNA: TGTGCCAGCGAGAATACCTACAATGAGCAGTTCTTC.

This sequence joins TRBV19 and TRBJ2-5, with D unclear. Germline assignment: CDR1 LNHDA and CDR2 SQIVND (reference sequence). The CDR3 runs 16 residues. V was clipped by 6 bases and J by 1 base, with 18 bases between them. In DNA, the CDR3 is TGTGCCAGTAGCCCCGCCCCCCTAGATCTCCAAGAGACCCAGTACTTC. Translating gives CASSPAPLDLQETQYF.

The CDR3 here is CATQFIPGSPLHF. For the CDR3, the DNA is TGTGCCACCCAGTTTATACCGGGATCACCCCTCCACTTT. The V gene is TRBV11-2, the J gene TRBJ1-6; D is unresolved. This CDR3 is built from 13 residues. CDR1 SGHAT and CDR2 FQNNGV come from the germline V gene. Trimming removed 10 bases from V and 10 bases from J, with 17 bases in between.

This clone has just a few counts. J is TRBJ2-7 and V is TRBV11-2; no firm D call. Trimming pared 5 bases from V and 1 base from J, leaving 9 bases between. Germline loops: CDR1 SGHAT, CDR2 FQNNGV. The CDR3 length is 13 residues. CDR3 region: CASSPTRSYEQYF. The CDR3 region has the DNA TGTGCCAGCAGCCCGACACGGTCCTACGAGCAGTACTTC.

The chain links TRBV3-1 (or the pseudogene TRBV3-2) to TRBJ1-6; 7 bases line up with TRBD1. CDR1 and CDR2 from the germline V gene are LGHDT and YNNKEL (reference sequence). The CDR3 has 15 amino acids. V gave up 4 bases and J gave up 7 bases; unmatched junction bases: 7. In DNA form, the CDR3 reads TGTGCCAGCAGCCCGCGACAGGGAGGAAATTCACCCCTCCACTTT. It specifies CASSPRQGGNSPLHF.

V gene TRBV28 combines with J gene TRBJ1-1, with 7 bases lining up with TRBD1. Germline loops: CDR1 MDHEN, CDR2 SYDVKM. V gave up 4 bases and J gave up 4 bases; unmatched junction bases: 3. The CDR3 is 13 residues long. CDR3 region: CASSSQGGTEAFF. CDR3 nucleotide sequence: TGTGCCAGCAGTTCCCAGGGGGGCACTGAAGCTTTCTTT.

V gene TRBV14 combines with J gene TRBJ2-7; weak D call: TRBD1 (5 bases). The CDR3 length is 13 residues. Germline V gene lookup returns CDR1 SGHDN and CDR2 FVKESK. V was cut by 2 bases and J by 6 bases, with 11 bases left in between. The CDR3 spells CASSQTRTSEQYV. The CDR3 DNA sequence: TGTGCCAGCAGCCAAACTCGGACATCCGAGCAGTACGTC.

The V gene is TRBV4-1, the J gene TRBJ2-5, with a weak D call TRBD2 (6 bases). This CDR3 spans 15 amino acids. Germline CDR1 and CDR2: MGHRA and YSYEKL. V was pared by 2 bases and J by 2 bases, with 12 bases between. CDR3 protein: CASSQTGTLQETQYF. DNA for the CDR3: TGCGCCAGCAGCCAAACCGGGACTTTGCAAGAGACCCAGTACTTC.